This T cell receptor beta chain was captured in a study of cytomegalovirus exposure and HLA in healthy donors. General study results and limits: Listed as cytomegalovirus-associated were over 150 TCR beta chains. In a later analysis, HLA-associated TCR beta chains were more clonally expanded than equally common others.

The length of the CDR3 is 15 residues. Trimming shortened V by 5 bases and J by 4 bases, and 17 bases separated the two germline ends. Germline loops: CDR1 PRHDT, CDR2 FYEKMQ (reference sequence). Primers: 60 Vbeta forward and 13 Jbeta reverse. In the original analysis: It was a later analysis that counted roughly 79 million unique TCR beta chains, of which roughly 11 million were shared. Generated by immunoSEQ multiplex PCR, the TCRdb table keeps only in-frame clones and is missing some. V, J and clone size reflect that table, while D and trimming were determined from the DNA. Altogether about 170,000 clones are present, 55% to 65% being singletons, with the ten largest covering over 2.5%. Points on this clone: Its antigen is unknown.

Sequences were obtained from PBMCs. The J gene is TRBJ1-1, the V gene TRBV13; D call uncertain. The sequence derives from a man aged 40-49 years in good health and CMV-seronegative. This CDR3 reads CASSPSGAGSTEAFF. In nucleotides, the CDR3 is TGTGCCAGCAGCCCTTCCGGAGCGGGGAGCACTGAAGCTTTCTTT.